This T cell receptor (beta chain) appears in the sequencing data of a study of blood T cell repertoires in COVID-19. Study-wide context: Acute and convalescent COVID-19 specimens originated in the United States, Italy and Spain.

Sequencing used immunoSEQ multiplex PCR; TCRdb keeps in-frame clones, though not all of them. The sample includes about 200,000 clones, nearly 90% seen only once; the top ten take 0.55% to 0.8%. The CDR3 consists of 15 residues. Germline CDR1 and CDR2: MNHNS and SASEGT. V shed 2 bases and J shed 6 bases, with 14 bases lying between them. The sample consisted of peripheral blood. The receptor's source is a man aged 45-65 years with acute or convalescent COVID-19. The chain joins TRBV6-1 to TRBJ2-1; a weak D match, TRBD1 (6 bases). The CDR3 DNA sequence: TGTGCCAGCAGTGAACGACAGGTTTATGCCAATGAGCAGTTCTTC. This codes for CASSERQVYANEQFF.